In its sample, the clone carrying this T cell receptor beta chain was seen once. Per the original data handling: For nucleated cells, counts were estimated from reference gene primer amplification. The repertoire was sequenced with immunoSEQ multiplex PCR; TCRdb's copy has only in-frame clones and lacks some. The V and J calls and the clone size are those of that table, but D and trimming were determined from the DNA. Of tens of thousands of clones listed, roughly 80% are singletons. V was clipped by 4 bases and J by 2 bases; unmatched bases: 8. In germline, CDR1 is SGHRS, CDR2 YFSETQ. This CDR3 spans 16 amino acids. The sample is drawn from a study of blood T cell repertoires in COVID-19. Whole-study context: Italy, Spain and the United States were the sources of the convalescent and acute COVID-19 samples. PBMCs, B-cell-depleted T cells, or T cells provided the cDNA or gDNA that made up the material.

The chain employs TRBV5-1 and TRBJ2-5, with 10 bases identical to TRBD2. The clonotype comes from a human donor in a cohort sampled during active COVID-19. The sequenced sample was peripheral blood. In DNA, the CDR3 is TGCGCCAGCAGCCTGCTCGTAGCGGGGGGTCAAGAGACCCAGTACTTC. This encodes CASSLLVAGGQETQYF.